Listed below are T cell receptor beta chains from one sample, sequenced in a study of shared clonotypes between healthy human individuals. Here immunoSEQ multiplex PCR was the method, and the copy in TCRdb shows in-frame clones only, minus some. Here the sample spans around 2.1 million clones, approximately 95% being singletons. Sample: naive CD4+ T cells sorted from blood. These receptors originate from a man between 18 and 35 years old in good health. CDR3s include the opening cysteine and the closing phenylalanine or tryptophan. Each record gives: D gene, clone size, J gene, CDR3 length, V gene, CDR3 DNA, CDR3 protein. D genes are given only for firm matches. Only part of the rows carry a size: once, few, many, or a class if the clone is expanded.

D gene: .; clone size: .; J gene: TRBJ2-7; CDR3 length: 16; V gene: TRBV5-4; CDR3 DNA: TGTGCCAGCAGCCGGGACGGTTACACGAGCTCCTACGAGCAGTACTTC; CDR3 protein: CASSRDGYTSSYEQYF
D gene: .; clone size: .; J gene: TRBJ2-7; CDR3 length: 13; V gene: TRBV2; CDR3 DNA: TGTGCCAGCAGTGAAGCCCAGGGTTACGAGCAGTACTTC; CDR3 protein: CASSEAQGYEQYF
D gene: TRBD2; clone size: .; J gene: TRBJ2-3; CDR3 length: 15; V gene: TRBV30; CDR3 DNA: TGTGCCTGGAGTCGGAATAGCGGGCTATTAGATACGCAGTATTTT; CDR3 protein: CAWSRNSGLLDTQYF
D gene: .; clone size: once; J gene: TRBJ2-5; CDR3 length: 13; V gene: TRBV5-1; CDR3 DNA: TGCGCCAGCAGCGCGGGTATCCAAGAGACCCAGTACTTC; CDR3 protein: CASSAGIQETQYF
D gene: .; clone size: .; J gene: TRBJ2-5; CDR3 length: 14; V gene: TRBV18; CDR3 DNA: TGTGCCAGCTCACCAAGCAGACAGCAAGAGACCCAGTACTTC; CDR3 protein: CASSPSRQQETQYF
D gene: .; clone size: .; J gene: TRBJ1-5; CDR3 length: 14; V gene: TRBV18; CDR3 DNA: TGTGCCAGCTCACCACCGGGAGAACCTCAGCCCCAGCATTTT; CDR3 protein: CASSPPGEPQPQHF
D gene: .; clone size: .; J gene: TRBJ1-1; CDR3 length: 13; V gene: TRBV18; CDR3 DNA: TGTGCCAGCTCCCTATACAGGCAACCTGAAGCTTTCTTT; CDR3 protein: CASSLYRQPEAFF
D gene: .; clone size: .; J gene: TRBJ2-5; CDR3 length: 17; V gene: TRBV25-1; CDR3 DNA: TGTGCCAGCAGTGGCAGGTGGGGGACCCTCGGGAAAGAGACCCAGTACTTC; CDR3 protein: CASSGRWGTLGKETQYF
D gene: TRBD1; clone size: once; J gene: TRBJ2-7; CDR3 length: 17; V gene: TRBV5-1; CDR3 DNA: TGCGCCAGCAGCTACCTACCGCCGGGACAGGGGTCCTACGAGCAGTACTTC; CDR3 protein: CASSYLPPGQGSYEQYF
D gene: TRBD2; clone size: once; J gene: TRBJ2-7; CDR3 length: 16; V gene: TRBV9; CDR3 DNA: TGTGCCAGCAGCGTAGTCGAACTAGCGGGATCCTACGAGCAGTACTTC; CDR3 protein: CASSVVELAGSYEQYF
D gene: TRBD1; clone size: once; J gene: TRBJ2-5; CDR3 length: 15; V gene: TRBV7-9; CDR3 DNA: TGTGCCAGCAGCCGGACAGGGGGCTTCCCAGAGACCCAGTACTTC; CDR3 protein: CASSRTGGFPETQYF
D gene: .; clone size: .; J gene: TRBJ1-1; CDR3 length: 12; V gene: TRBV6-5; CDR3 DNA: TGTGCCAGCAGAAGGGGTAACACTGAAGCTTTCTTT; CDR3 protein: CASRRGNTEAFF
D gene: TRBD2; clone size: once; J gene: TRBJ2-5; CDR3 length: 16; V gene: TRBV5-1; CDR3 DNA: TGCGCCAGCAGCTTTGGAGGACTAGCGGGTAGAGAGACCCAGTACTTC; CDR3 protein: CASSFGGLAGRETQYF
D gene: TRBD1; clone size: .; J gene: TRBJ2-7; CDR3 length: 16; V gene: TRBV9; CDR3 DNA: TGTGCCAGCAGCGCCCAATCCGGGACAGGGTTCGGGAAGCAGTACTTC; CDR3 protein: CASSAQSGTGFGKQYF
D gene: TRBD1; clone size: .; J gene: TRBJ1-3; CDR3 length: 15; V gene: TRBV6-5; CDR3 DNA: TGTGCCAGCAGGGAGACAGGGGCCTCTGGAAACACCATATATTTT; CDR3 protein: CASRETGASGNTIYF
D gene: .; clone size: .; J gene: TRBJ2-7; CDR3 length: 14; V gene: TRBV2; CDR3 DNA: TGTGCCAGCAGTGTCTCGGGTCCCATCTACGAGCAGTACTTC; CDR3 protein: CASSVSGPIYEQYF
D gene: .; clone size: .; J gene: TRBJ2-5; CDR3 length: 15; V gene: TRBV7-7; CDR3 DNA: TGTGCTAGCACCCCGGGGAGGGGGCTCGTGGAGACCCAGTACTTC; CDR3 protein: CASTPGRGLVETQYF
D gene: TRBD2; clone size: .; J gene: TRBJ2-2; CDR3 length: 16; V gene: TRBV5-4; CDR3 DNA: TGTGCCAGCAGCTTAGGGACTAGCGGGAGCACCGGGGAGCTGTTTTTT; CDR3 protein: CASSLGTSGSTGELFF
D gene: .; clone size: .; J gene: TRBJ1-3; CDR3 length: 11; V gene: TRBV30; CDR3 DNA: TGTGCCTGGAGTTACAGAAACACCATATATTTT; CDR3 protein: CAWSYRNTIYF
D gene: .; clone size: .; J gene: TRBJ2-2; CDR3 length: 14; V gene: TRBV7-2; CDR3 DNA: TGTGCCAGCGCCCGGCCCCCCGGGAAAGGGGAGCTGTTTTTT; CDR3 protein: CASARPPGKGELFF
D gene: .; clone size: .; J gene: TRBJ1-1; CDR3 length: 14; V gene: TRBV5-4; CDR3 DNA: TGTGCCAGCAGCTTGGGGGGGGCATACACTGAAGCTTTCTTT; CDR3 protein: CASSLGGAYTEAFF
D gene: TRBD1; clone size: .; J gene: TRBJ2-2; CDR3 length: 15; V gene: TRBV7-2; CDR3 DNA: TGTGCCAGCAGGCTAGGGGGCTTGAACACCGGGGAGCTGTTTTTT; CDR3 protein: CASRLGGLNTGELFF
D gene: .; clone size: .; J gene: TRBJ1-5; CDR3 length: 16; V gene: TRBV7-2; CDR3 DNA: TGTGCCAGCAGCTTAGTGGGACCGATTAGCAATCAGCCCCAGCATTTT; CDR3 protein: CASSLVGPISNQPQHF
D gene: .; clone size: once; J gene: TRBJ2-3; CDR3 length: 11; V gene: TRBV7-2; CDR3 DNA: TGTGCCAGCAGCTTAGGACGGGGGCAGTATTTT; CDR3 protein: CASSLGRGQYF
D gene: .; clone size: .; J gene: TRBJ2-2; CDR3 length: 16; V gene: TRBV19; CDR3 DNA: TGTGCCAGTACAACCTCTGGACAGTCGAACACCGGGGAGCTGTTTTTT; CDR3 protein: CASTTSGQSNTGELFF
D gene: .; clone size: .; J gene: TRBJ2-2; CDR3 length: 15; V gene: TRBV7-2; CDR3 DNA: TGTGCCAGCAGCCGTGGGTTTAGCGGTGCCGGGGAGCTGTTTTTT; CDR3 protein: CASSRGFSGAGELFF